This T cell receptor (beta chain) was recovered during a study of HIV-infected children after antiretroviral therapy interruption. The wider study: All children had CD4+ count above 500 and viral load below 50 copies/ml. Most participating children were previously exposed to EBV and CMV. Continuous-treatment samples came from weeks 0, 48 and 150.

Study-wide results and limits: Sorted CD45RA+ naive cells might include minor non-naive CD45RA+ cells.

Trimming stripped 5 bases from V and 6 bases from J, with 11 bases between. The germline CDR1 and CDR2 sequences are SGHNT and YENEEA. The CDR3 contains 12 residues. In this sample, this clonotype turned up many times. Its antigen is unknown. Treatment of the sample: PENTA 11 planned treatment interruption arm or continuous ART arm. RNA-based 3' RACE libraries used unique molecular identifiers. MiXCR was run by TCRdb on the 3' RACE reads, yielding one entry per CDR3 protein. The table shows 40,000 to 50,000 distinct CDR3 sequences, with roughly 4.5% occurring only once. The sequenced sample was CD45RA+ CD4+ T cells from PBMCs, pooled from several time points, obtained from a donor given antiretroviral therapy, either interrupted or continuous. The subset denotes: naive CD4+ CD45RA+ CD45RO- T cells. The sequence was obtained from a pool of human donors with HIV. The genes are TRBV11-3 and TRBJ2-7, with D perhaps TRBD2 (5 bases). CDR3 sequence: CASSKEGGEQYF. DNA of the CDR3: TGTGCCAGCAGCAAAGAGGGCGGCGAGCAGTACTTC.